This T cell receptor beta chain was identified in a study of OX40 agonist ivuxolimab in advanced cancers. Samples of blood were obtained at baseline, on cycle 4 day 1, and on cycle 7 day 1. Trimming removed 0 bases at V and 1 base at J, with 4 bases between. This CDR3 comprises 13 residues. Per the germline V gene, CDR1 is SGHRS and CDR2 is YFSETQ. As regards this clone: Its antigen remains unidentified. The same CDR3 also results from other DNA sequences found in this sample.

Profiling relied on immunoSEQ multiplex PCR, and the TCRdb table lists in-frame clones only, not all of them. The sample gives 60,000 to 65,000 clones, 91% of which show up once; less than 6% is in the top ten. Study results and caveats: More expanded clones were seen, on average, in CD8+ T cells than in CD4+. CD4+ and CD8+ blood T cells expanded clonally by week 6 at 0.1 to 3.0 mg/kg.

The receptor was derived from an adult with an advanced solid tumor such as melanoma, head and neck, liver or kidney cancer. J is TRBJ1-1 and V is TRBV5-1; D is uncertain. The material was CD4+ or CD8+ T cells sorted from blood, obtained in a trial of the OX40 agonist ivuxolimab. The DNA of the CDR3 is TGCGCCAGCAGCTTGGGAGGGAACACTGAAGCTTTCTTT. Protein sequence: CASSLGGNTEAFF. Together with reference TRBV5-1 and TRBJ1-1, the CDR3 gives the full variable domain: KAGVTQTPRYLIKTRGQQVTLSCSPISGHRSVSWYQQTPGQGLQFLFEYFSETQRNKGNFPGRFSGRQFSNSRSEMNVSTLELGDSALYLCASSLGGNTEAFFGQGTRLTVV.